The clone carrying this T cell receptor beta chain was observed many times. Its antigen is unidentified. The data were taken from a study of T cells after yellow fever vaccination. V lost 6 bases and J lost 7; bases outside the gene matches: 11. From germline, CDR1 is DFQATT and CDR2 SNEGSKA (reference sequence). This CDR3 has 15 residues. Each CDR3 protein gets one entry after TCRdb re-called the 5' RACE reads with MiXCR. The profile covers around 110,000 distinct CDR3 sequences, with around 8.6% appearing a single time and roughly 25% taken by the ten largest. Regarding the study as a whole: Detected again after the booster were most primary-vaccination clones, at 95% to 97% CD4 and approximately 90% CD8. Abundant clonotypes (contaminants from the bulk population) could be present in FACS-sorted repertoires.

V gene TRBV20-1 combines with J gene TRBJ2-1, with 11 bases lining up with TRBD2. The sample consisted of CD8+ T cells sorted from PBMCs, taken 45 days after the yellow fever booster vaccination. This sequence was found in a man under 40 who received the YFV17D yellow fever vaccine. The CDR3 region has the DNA TGCAGTGCCGATCAACTAGCGGGAGAGGCGAATGAGCAGTTCTTC. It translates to CSADQLAGEANEQFF.